This entry features one TCR beta chain sequence. This sample is part of a study of blood T cell repertoires in COVID-19. Study in general: From the United States, Italy and Spain came samples of acute and convalescent COVID-19.

Original analysis: Reference gene primers were amplified, and this amplification served to estimate nucleated cell counts. Method: immunoSEQ multiplex PCR; TCRdb's copy keeps in-frame clones and lacks some. V and J calls and clone size come straight from that table; D and trimming were deduced from the DNA. The data contain roughly 38,000 clones, 78% of them seen just once; the ten biggest clones take up approximately 32%. With 5 bases clipped from V and 1 base from J, the junction kept 4 bases outside the gene matches. CDR1 and CDR2 from the germline V gene are SGHTA and FQGNSA. This CDR3 spans 16 amino acids.

Sequencing input: peripheral blood. The chain links TRBV7-2 to TRBJ2-1, with 11 bases aligning to TRBD2. The origin of this receptor is a man in his fifties or sixties with acute or convalescent COVID-19. The CDR3 protein is CASSPLAGGSYNEQFF. In DNA form, the CDR3 reads TGTGCCAGCAGCCCTTTAGCGGGAGGGTCCTACAATGAGCAGTTCTTC.